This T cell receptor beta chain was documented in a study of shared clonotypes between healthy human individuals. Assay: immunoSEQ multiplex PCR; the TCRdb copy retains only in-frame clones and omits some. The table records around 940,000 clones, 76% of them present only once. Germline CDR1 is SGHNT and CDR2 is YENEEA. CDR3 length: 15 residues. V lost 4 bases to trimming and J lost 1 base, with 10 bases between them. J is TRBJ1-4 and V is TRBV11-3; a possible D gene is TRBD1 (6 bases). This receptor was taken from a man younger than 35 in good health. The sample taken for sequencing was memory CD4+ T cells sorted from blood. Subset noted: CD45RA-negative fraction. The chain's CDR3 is CASSSGHLTNEKLFF. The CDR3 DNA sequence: TGTGCCAGCAGCTCGGGACATTTAACTAATGAAAAACTGTTTTTT.